These 26 T cell receptor beta chains were sequenced from one sample in a study of T cell responses to AZD1222 COVID-19 vaccine. Produced via immunoSEQ multiplex PCR; TCRdb's table is partial and in-frame only. The sample consists of about 120,000 clones, 91% of them appearing once. The sample in question was peripheral blood, obtained on day 0 of AZD1222 vaccination. These receptors came from an adult in good health.

The V call is TRBV11-2, the J call TRBJ2-5; tentative D call: TRBD1 (5 bases). CDR3 size: 14 residues. Trimming took off 1 base at V and 7 bases at J, with 13 bases between the two ends. Germline lookup yields CDR1 SGHAT and CDR2 FQNNGV. The CDR3 DNA follows: TGTGCCAGCAGCTTAGTTCAGGGTCGCGGGACCCAGTACTTC. Its protein is CASSLVQGRGTQYF.

In DNA, the CDR3 is TGTGCCAGCAGCCTACCGTCGGGCGGGGAGCTGTTTTTT. It codes for CASSLPSGGELFF. The chain carries TRBV7-2 and TRBJ2-2, with D hard to call. CDR1 SGHTA and CDR2 FQGNSA come from the germline V gene. This CDR3 comprises 13 residues. With 5 bases removed from V and 7 bases from J, the gap between germline ends came to 11 bases.

This chain links TRBV9 with TRBJ1-4; the match to TRBD1 covers 9 bases. CDR3 length: 15 residues. Germline lookup yields CDR1 SGDLS and CDR2 YYNGEE. Losses at the gene ends were 0 bases for V and 5 bases for J; bases not matched to a gene: 2. CDR3 bases: TGTGCCAGCAGCGTAGATGGGACAGGGAATGAAAAACTGTTTTTT. Translation gives CASSVDGTGNEKLFF.

The chain couples TRBV11-2 to TRBJ2-5, with a tentative D call TRBD1 (6 bases). This CDR3 is built from 15 residues. Between the trimmed V and J ends, which lost 3 bases and 5 bases, there was a span of 16 bases. Germline-derived CDR1 and CDR2 are SGHAT and FQNNGV. CDR3 region: CASSLGPTGLETQYF. Written as DNA, the CDR3 is TGTGCCAGCAGCTTGGGTCCTACAGGGTTGGAGACCCAGTACTTC.

This rearrangement joins TRBV30 to TRBJ1-2; D might be TRBD1 (5 bases). V was trimmed by 5 bases and J by 8 bases, leaving 15 bases between them. Per the germline V gene, CDR1 is GTSNPN and CDR2 is SVGIG (reference sequence). This CDR3 has 12 residues. The CDR3 DNA sequence: TGTGCCTGGGGGGGGGACCTCGGAGGCTACACCTTC. It codes for CAWGGDLGGYTF. Full variable domain (missing parts from reference TRBV30 and TRBJ1-2): SQTIHQWPATLVQPVGSPLSLECTVEGTSNPNLYWYRQAAGRGLQLLFYSVGIGQISSEVPQNLSASRPQDRQFILSSKKLLLSDSGFYLCAWGGDLGGYTFGSGTRLTVV.

The chain carries TRBV13 and TRBJ2-1; 9 bases agree with TRBD2. This CDR3 is built from 13 residues. CDR1 is PRHDT and CDR2 is FYEKMQ in the germline V gene (reference sequence). V lost 4 bases and J lost 10; bases outside the gene matches: 5. CDR3: CASSSTSGGEQFF. The CDR3 nucleotides are TGTGCCAGCAGCTCGACTAGCGGCGGGGAGCAGTTCTTC.

The V gene is TRBV30, the J gene TRBJ1-3; D uncertain. There are 15 residues in the CDR3. Germline CDR1 and CDR2: GTSNPN and SVGIG (reference sequence). Trimming removed 4 bases from V and 1 base from J, with 14 bases in between. CDR3 amino acids: CAWTLPWGSGNTIYF. The CDR3 DNA is TGTGCCTGGACTTTACCCTGGGGATCTGGAAACACCATATATTTT.

This sequence joins TRBV30 and TRBJ1-4, with 7 bases that match TRBD1. Germline assignment: CDR1 GTSNPN and CDR2 SVGIG (reference sequence). Losses at the gene ends were 4 bases for V and 8 bases for J; bases not matched to a gene: 7. This CDR3 has 13 residues. The CDR3: CAWNRGEREKLFF. The CDR3 coding sequence is TGTGCCTGGAACAGGGGAGAACGAGAAAAACTGTTTTTT.

The chain employs TRBV5-6 and TRBJ2-1; D remains ambiguous. Deletions cut 1 base from V and 7 bases from J, with 15 bases between. The CDR3 sequence is 15 residues long. The V gene's germline CDR1 is SGHDT and CDR2 YYEEEE. For the CDR3, the DNA is TGTGCCAGCAGCTTGTTGGGCAGATTCGGGAATGAGCAGTTCTTC. It translates to CASSLLGRFGNEQFF.

This chain connects TRBV15 to TRBJ2-2, with 7 bases aligning to TRBD2. CDR1 is LNHNV, CDR2 YYDKDF, per germline (reference sequence). Losses at the gene ends were 7 bases for V and 6 bases for J; bases not matched to a gene: 5. The CDR3 has 13 amino acids. CDR3 protein: CATTNRGAGELFF. CDR3 DNA: TGTGCCACCACTAATCGGGGGGCCGGGGAGCTGTTTTTT.

The CDR3 DNA reads as TGTGCCACCAGCAGTCTGGGGACACTCGGAGGCTACACCTTC. Protein sequence: CATSSLGTLGGYTF. V and J are TRBV15 and TRBJ1-2, with D possibly TRBD1 on 6 matching bases. V lost 3 bases to trimming and J lost 8 bases, with 16 bases between them. This CDR3 region has 14 residues. Germline V gene sequence: CDR1 LNHNV, CDR2 YYDKDF (reference sequence). Supplemented by reference TRBV15 and TRBJ1-2, the full variable domain reads DAMVIQNPRYQVTQFGKPVTLSCSQTLNHNVMYWYQQKSSQAPKLLFHYYDKDFNNEADTPDNFQSRRPNTSFCFLDIRSPGLGDTAMYLCATSSLGTLGGYTFGSGTRLTVV.

This chain joins TRBV4-2 and TRBJ1-2; no clear D. This CDR3 spans 14 amino acids. Trimming took off 4 bases at V and 4 bases at J, with 13 bases between the two ends. Germline V lookup: CDR1 LGHNA, CDR2 YNFKEQ. The CDR3: CASSPSGESYGYTF. The CDR3 bases are TGTGCCAGCAGCCCCAGCGGGGAGAGCTATGGCTACACCTTC.

This chain uses TRBV6-5 with TRBJ1-2; TRBD1 matches 7 bases. This CDR3 has 15 residues. The ends lost 10 bases at V and 0 bases at J; junction bases unmatched: 11. CDR1 and CDR2 (germline): MNHEY, SVGAGI. CDR3 sequence (DNA): TGTGCCATCAGGGGGAAGACTTCCTCTAACTATGGCTACACCTTC. Translation: CAIRGKTSSNYGYTF.

V and J are TRBV6-5 and TRBJ2-7; perhaps TRBD1 as D (6 bases). Trimming took off 5 bases at V and 6 bases at J, with 20 bases between the two ends. The CDR3 contains 15 residues. Looked up from germline, CDR1 is MNHEY and CDR2 is SVGAGI. The CDR3 sequence is CASSPLDGTRGEQYF. CDR3 DNA: TGTGCCAGCAGTCCCCTCGACGGGACCAGGGGCGAGCAGTACTTC.

The CDR3 region is CASSFKVSAPLHF. For the CDR3, the DNA is TGTGCCAGCAGTTTCAAGGTTTCTGCACCCCTCCACTTT. The chain joins TRBV12-3 or TRBV12-4 to TRBJ1-6; D is ambiguous. The CDR3 sequence is 13 residues long. The ends were cut back, 3 bases at V and 11 bases at J, with 11 bases in the middle.

V is TRBV2 and J is TRBJ2-3; D is uncertain. The CDR3 spans 13 residues. V lost 0 bases and J 4 bases, leaving 5 bases between the germline ends. CDR1 and CDR2 from the germline V gene are SNHLY and FYNNEI. CDR3 in DNA: TGTGCCAGCAGTGAAGCGGGTCCAGATACGCAGTATTTT. This encodes CASSEAGPDTQYF. Using reference TRBV2 and TRBJ2-3 for the parts outside the CDR3, the full variable domain is EPEVTQTPSHQVTQMGQEVILRCVPISNHLYFYWYRQILGQKVEFLVSFYNNEISEKSEIFDDQFSVERPDGSNFTLKIRSTKLEDSAMYFCASSEAGPDTQYFGPGTRLTVL.

The J gene is TRBJ1-6, the V gene TRBV6-5, with D possibly being TRBD1 (5 bases). Germline CDR1 reads MNHEY; CDR2 reads SVGAGI. The CDR3 loop spans 14 amino acids. V lost 6 bases to trimming and J lost 5 bases, with 11 bases between them. CDR3 nucleotide sequence: TGTGCCAGCAGCTATCAGGGCAATAATTCACCCCTCCACTTT. Its protein product is CASSYQGNNSPLHF.

In DNA form, the CDR3 reads TGCGCCAGCAGCTTGGTCGGGGCGGGACAGGGGTCAGATACGCAGTATTTT. Protein sequence: CASSLVGAGQGSDTQYF. This chain uses TRBV5-1 with TRBJ2-3; TRBD1 agrees at 10 bases. V dropped 0 bases and J dropped 4; count of bases not matched to a gene: 8. The germline CDR1 and CDR2 sequences are SGHRS and YFSETQ. This CDR3 has 17 amino acids.

CDR3 region: CASSLIRASNTEAFF. CDR3 in DNA: TGCGCCAGCAGCTTGATACGAGCGTCGAACACTGAAGCTTTCTTT. The chain employs TRBV5-1 and TRBJ1-1; D gene ambiguous. The CDR3 is 15 amino acids. The V end lost 1 base, the J end lost 1 base, and 11 bases lay between the germline ends. CDR1 SGHRS and CDR2 YFSETQ come from the germline V gene.

The chain links TRBV27 to TRBJ2-1; a possible D gene is TRBD2 (6 bases). Germline CDR1 MNHEY, CDR2 SMNVEV (reference sequence). This CDR3 has 15 residues. V was clipped by 5 bases and J by 6 bases, with 17 bases between them. CDR3 in DNA: TGTGCCAGCAGTAGGGATACGGGAGTCGGCAATGAGCAGTTCTTC. Translating it yields CASSRDTGVGNEQFF.

The CDR3 is CASSLVGPRNTGELFF. CDR3 coding DNA: TGTGCCAGCAGCTTAGTCGGACCCAGGAACACCGGGGAGCTGTTTTTT. The rearrangement uses TRBV7-9 and TRBJ2-2; D is unresolved. Trimming left V 1 base short and J 1 base short, with 10 bases between. The V gene's germline CDR1 is SEHNR and CDR2 FQNEAQ (reference sequence). The length of the CDR3 is 16 residues.

This chain links TRBV19 with TRBJ1-2; D may be TRBD1 (6 bases). Trimming left V 5 bases short and J 4 bases short, with 14 bases between. Per the germline V gene, CDR1 is LNHDA and CDR2 is SQIVND (reference sequence). The CDR3 is 14 amino acids. CDR3 coding DNA: TGTGCCAGTAGTCCGGGACACAACTCCTATGGCTACACCTTC. Amino acid sequence: CASSPGHNSYGYTF.

CDR3 coding DNA: TGTGCCAGCAGAGGAAAGGAAAAGGTTGGTCAGCCCCAGCATTTT. Translation: CASRGKEKVGQPQHF. The chain carries TRBV6-5 and TRBJ1-5; no definite D call. Germline V gene data show CDR1 as MNHEY and CDR2 as SVGAGI. The CDR3 is made up of 15 amino acids. V lost 6 bases to trimming and J lost 6 bases, with 18 bases between them.

The gene calls are TRBV29-1 and TRBJ2-7, with 11 positions matching TRBD2. CDR1 is SQVTM, CDR2 ANQGSEA, per germline. Trimming cost V 1 base and J 12 bases; bases outside gene matches: 5. The CDR3 runs to 12 residues. The CDR3 protein is CSVEVGTSGLYF. The CDR3 DNA follows: TGCAGCGTTGAAGTGGGGACTAGCGGTCTGTACTTC.

CDR3 coding DNA: TGTGCCAGCAGCCGATCTACTGGGGTGGAAAATGAGCAGTTCTTC. As protein: CASSRSTGVENEQFF. The chain recombines TRBV5-4 with TRBJ2-1; D gene uncertain. Germline V gives CDR1 SGHNT, CDR2 YYREEE (reference sequence). The CDR3 sequence is 15 residues long. Trimming took 4 bases from V and 7 from J, leaving 18 bases between them.

This clone was counted only a few times. The chain combines TRBV7-9 with TRBJ1-1; 7 nucleotides line up with TRBD1. The CDR3 spans 14 residues. V lost 4 bases, J lost 6 bases, and 8 bases stayed unmatched. Germline V gives CDR1 SEHNR, CDR2 FQNEAQ (reference sequence). The DNA for the CDR3 is TGTGCCAGCAGCTCGGAATGGACAGGCCCTGAAGCTTTCTTT. Residues: CASSSEWTGPEAFF. The variable domain in full, completed from reference TRBV7-9 and TRBJ1-1, reads DTGVSQNPRHKITKRGQNVTFRCDPISEHNRLYWYRQTLGQGPEFLTYFQNEAQLEKSRLLSDRFSAERPKGSFSTLEIQRTEQGDSAMYLCASSSEWTGPEAFFGQGTRLTVV.